Sequencing of this T cell receptor (beta chain) was carried out in a study of cytomegalovirus exposure and HLA in healthy donors. The validation cohort, a group of around 130 subjects, included the donors and was separate from the roughly 670-subject first cohort. Sequenced by immunoSEQ multiplex PCR; TCRdb stores in-frame clones only, minus some. The sample lists around 150,000 clones, approximately 86% occurring once. As for this clone: Antigen: not known.

Whole-study results and caveats: Some TCR beta chains (164 of them) were listed as cytomegalovirus-associated. According to a later analysis, TCR clusters from the first cohort tended to co-occur in the 100 to 150 validation repertoires. Rare TCR sequences predominated, though certain public TCRs were found in many donors.

The receptor was isolated from a woman aged 18-29 years in good health and CMV-seronegative. Material: PBMCs.

CDR3 bases: TGTGCCAGCATTAGACAGGCCAACACTGAAGCTTTCTTT. Translating it yields CASIRQANTEAFF. The chain uses TRBV2 and TRBJ1-1, with TRBD1 as a possible D gene (6 bases). Germline V CDR1 and CDR2: SNHLY, FYNNEI. The CDR3 contains 13 residues. V gave up 7 bases and J gave up 2 bases, with 11 bases separating them.